The next 21 T cell receptor beta chains were all read from a single sample in a study of blood T cell repertoires in COVID-19. Clones were sequenced by immunoSEQ multiplex PCR, and TCRdb holds only the in-frame ones, with some missing. The sample yields 65,000 to 75,000 clones, roughly nine tenths seen once. Sequencing was performed on peripheral blood. These receptors all stem from a woman aged 45-60 years with active COVID-19.

V usage is TRBV5-6 and J usage is TRBJ1-2; possible D gene TRBD1, 6 bases. The CDR3 is 12 residues long. Between the trimmed V and J ends, which lost 2 bases and 4 bases, there was a span of 6 bases. Germline CDR1 SGHDT, CDR2 YYEEEE. The CDR3 reads CASSLQGYGYTF. CDR3 sequence (DNA): TGTGCCAGCAGCTTACAGGGCTATGGCTACACCTTC. Looking up the rest from reference TRBV5-6 and TRBJ1-2 gives the full variable domain: DAGVTQSPTHLIKTRGQQVTLRCSPKSGHDTVSWYQQALGQGPQFIFQYYEEEERQRGNFPDRFSGHQFPNYSSELNVNALLLGDSALYLCASSLQGYGYTFGSGTRLTVV.

This sequence joins TRBV15 and TRBJ2-5, with TRBD2 identical over 16 bases. The CDR3 consists of 21 residues. Trimming took 1 base from V and 5 from J; bases not matched to a gene: 16. Looked up from germline, CDR1 is LNHNV and CDR2 is YYDKDF (reference sequence). The CDR3 loop is CATSRAPEKGTSGRVLETQYF. CDR3 bases: TGTGCCACCAGCAGAGCCCCGGAGAAGGGGACTAGCGGGAGGGTATTGGAGACCCAGTACTTC.

The chain couples TRBV2 to TRBJ1-2; no clear D. The CDR3 covers 13 residues. Trimming cost V 4 bases and J 8 bases, with 14 bases left between them. Germline CDR1 is SNHLY and CDR2 is FYNNEI. The CDR3 loop is CASSGIGGPGYTF. The CDR3 coding sequence is TGTGCCAGCAGTGGGATCGGTGGGCCGGGCTACACCTTC.

The chain couples TRBV27 to TRBJ1-6; unclear D gene. The CDR3 extends over 12 amino acids. The V and J ends lost 3 bases and 6 bases respectively, with 3 bases between them. CDR1 and CDR2 (germline): MNHEY, SMNVEV (reference sequence). CDR3 sequence: CASSFSNSPLHF. The CDR3 region has the DNA TGTGCCAGCAGTTTCAGTAATTCACCCCTCCACTTT.

This clone has only one observation. This rearrangement joins TRBV28 to TRBJ2-5; D uncertain. Germline V lookup: CDR1 MDHEN, CDR2 SYDVKM. V lost 2 bases to trimming and J lost 2 bases, with 9 bases between them. The CDR3 is 14 amino acids. The CDR3 DNA is TGTGCCAGCAGTTTAGGTCGCGGTCAAGAGACCCAGTACTTC. Its translation: CASSLGRGQETQYF.

The chain links TRBV28 to TRBJ2-7; D not resolved. The CDR3 length is 12 residues. Germline V gives CDR1 MDHEN, CDR2 SYDVKM. The V end was cut by 7 bases, the J end by 2 bases, with 9 bases between. CDR3 bases: TGTGCCAGCACCTCACACCCCTACGAGCAGTACTTC. Protein sequence: CASTSHPYEQYF.

This chain links TRBV12-3 or TRBV12-4 with TRBJ2-2, with a possible D match to TRBD2 (6 bases). Trimming shortened V by 3 bases and J by 7 bases, and 9 bases separated the two germline ends. The CDR3 has 13 residues. CDR3 region: CASSFTSHGELFF. The DNA for the CDR3 is TGTGCCAGCAGTTTCACTAGCCACGGGGAGCTGTTTTTT.

The chain has TRBV28 and TRBJ1-6; D gene uncertain. The germline V gene has CDR1 MDHEN and CDR2 SYDVKM. V was clipped by 6 bases and J by 0 bases, with 18 bases between them. The length of the CDR3 is 18 residues. The CDR3 nucleotides are TGTGCCAGCAGCGTTTTGAGCCTATTGAGCTCCTATAATTCACCCCTCCACTTT. Translation: CASSVLSLLSSYNSPLHF.

V usage is TRBV2 and J usage is TRBJ1-1; 8 bases agree with TRBD1. V shed 1 base, J shed 5 bases, and the junction held 6 bases outside the gene matches. Germline CDR1 reads SNHLY; CDR2 reads FYNNEI. CDR3 length: 15 residues. In nucleotides, the CDR3 is TGTGCCAGCAGTGAAGAAGGCAGGGGGCGGACTGAAGCTTTCTTT. Protein: CASSEEGRGRTEAFF. The full variable domain, its missing parts supplied by reference TRBV2 and TRBJ1-1, is EPEVTQTPSHQVTQMGQEVILRCVPISNHLYFYWYRQILGQKVEFLVSFYNNEISEKSEIFDDQFSVERPDGSNFTLKIRSTKLEDSAMYFCASSEEGRGRTEAFFGQGTRLTVV.

V usage is TRBV5-1 and J usage is TRBJ1-2; TRBD1 is a possible D gene (5 bases). V lost 0 bases and J lost 7, with 13 bases in between. The CDR3 runs to 14 residues. The V gene's germline CDR1 is SGHRS and CDR2 YFSETQ. CDR3 region: CASSLAGQGSGYTF. CDR3 nucleotides: TGCGCCAGCAGCTTGGCCGGGCAGGGAAGTGGCTACACCTTC.

The gene calls are TRBV5-1 and TRBJ2-3, with 12 bases aligning to TRBD2. Trimming cost V 2 bases and J 5 bases; bases outside gene matches: 6. The CDR3 totals 16 residues. Germline V CDR1 and CDR2: SGHRS, YFSETQ. DNA of the CDR3: TGCGCCAGCAGCTTTGGGACTAGCGGGCCGTTAGATACGCAGTATTTT. It codes for CASSFGTSGPLDTQYF.

The V and J genes are TRBV27 and TRBJ2-1; 9 bases are a match to TRBD1. This CDR3 region has 17 residues. The germline gives CDR1 MNHEY, CDR2 SMNVEV (reference sequence). V trimming: 8 bases; J trimming: 1 base; junction bases outside the gene matches: 12. Here the CDR3 DNA reads TGTGCCAGCGTTAGGACAGGGGCAACTCTTTCCTACAATGAGCAGTTCTTC. This gives the protein CASVRTGATLSYNEQFF.

Remarks on this clone: The sample contains more than one DNA sequence encoding this CDR3. The chain is built from TRBV5-1 and TRBJ2-1; 8 bases map to TRBD2. V trimming: 0 bases; J trimming: 8 bases; junction bases outside the gene matches: 4. Germline V gives CDR1 SGHRS, CDR2 YFSETQ. The CDR3 runs 14 residues. CDR3 in DNA: TGCGCCAGCAGCTTGGGACTAGCGAGTGATGAGCAGTTCTTC. Encoded protein: CASSLGLASDEQFF.

V gene TRBV18 combines with J gene TRBJ1-1, with TRBD1 matching 7 bases. The CDR3 loop spans 15 amino acids. Germline CDR1 is KGHSH and CDR2 is LQKENI. V shed 5 bases and J 0 bases; nucleotides not matched to a gene: 6. The CDR3 loop is CASSRQGTMNTEAFF. The CDR3, as DNA: TGTGCCAGCTCAAGACAGGGAACCATGAACACTGAAGCTTTCTTT.

CDR3 in amino acids: CASSIKVFASGDSYEQYF. The CDR3 nucleotides read TGTGCCAGCAGTATTAAGGTCTTCGCTAGCGGCGACTCCTACGAGCAGTACTTC. The V call is TRBV7-3, the J call TRBJ2-7; 7 bases are a match to TRBD2. This CDR3 spans 18 amino acids. CDR1 SGHTA and CDR2 FQGTGA come from the germline V gene. J was trimmed by 0 bases and V by 6 bases; bases with no gene match: 17. The entire variable domain, with the rest obtained from reference TRBV7-3 and TRBJ2-7, is as follows: GAGVSQTPSNKVTEKGKYVELRCDPISGHTALYWYRQSLGQGPEFLIYFQGTGAADDSGLPNDRFFAVRPEGSVSTLKIQRTERGDSAVYLCASSIKVFASGDSYEQYFGPGTRLTVT.

The chain has TRBV7-8 and TRBJ1-1, with D tentatively TRBD1 (6 bases). Per the germline V gene, CDR1 is SGHVS and CDR2 is FQNEAQ. The CDR3 covers 15 residues. Deletions cut 1 base from V and 6 bases from J, with 15 bases between. CDR3 region: CASSLVFGGLAEAFF. In nucleotides, the CDR3 is TGTGCCAGCAGCTTAGTTTTCGGGGGGCTCGCTGAAGCTTTCTTT.

V and J are TRBV25-1 and TRBJ2-7; 10 bases map to TRBD2. CDR1 MGHDK and CDR2 SYGVNS come from the germline V gene. The CDR3 is 16 amino acids. V was pared by 2 bases and J by 0 bases, with 4 bases of the junction left unmatched. The CDR3 is CASSEGSSGGSYEQYF. The CDR3 DNA reads TGTGCCAGCAGTGAAGGGTCTAGCGGGGGCTCCTACGAGCAGTACTTC.

This clone was observed a handful of times. The rearrangement joins TRBV5-1 to TRBJ2-4; 7 positions agree with TRBD1. This CDR3 comprises 17 residues. Germline CDR1 and CDR2: SGHRS and YFSETQ. V lost 4 bases and J lost 0; bases outside the gene matches: 10. CDR3 coding DNA: TGCGCCAGCAGCCCTAGTCGGGACAGCTTAGCCAAAAACATTCAGTACTTC. It yields the protein CASSPSRDSLAKNIQYF.

V usage is TRBV19 and J usage is TRBJ1-1; weak D call: TRBD1 (5 bases). V was shortened by 8 bases and J by 0 bases, with 13 bases between the two germline ends. Germline assignment: CDR1 LNHDA and CDR2 SQIVND (reference sequence). The CDR3 has 14 residues. The CDR3 DNA sequence: TGTGCCAGTCAGGTACAGGCGTTGAACACTGAAGCTTTCTTT. Amino acids: CASQVQALNTEAFF.

This chain joins TRBV18 and TRBJ1-2, with 9 nucleotides matching TRBD1. The trim removed 3 bases at V and 4 bases at J, leaving 3 bases unmatched. This CDR3 region has 14 residues. CDR1 is KGHSH, CDR2 LQKENI, per germline. The CDR3 loop is CASSPPGQGYGYTF. The CDR3 DNA follows: TGTGCCAGCTCACCGCCGGGACAGGGCTATGGCTACACCTTC.

The V call is TRBV6-6, the J call TRBJ2-7, with TRBD1 identical over 11 bases. The CDR3 totals 16 residues. The V gene end was trimmed by 5 bases and the J gene end by 4 bases; junction bases not matched to a gene: 10. Per the germline V gene, CDR1 is MNHNY and CDR2 is SVGAGI (reference sequence). The CDR3 coding sequence is TGTGCCAGCAGTAATCCTCCAGGACAGGGGGCTTACGAGCAGTACTTC. Translating gives CASSNPPGQGAYEQYF.